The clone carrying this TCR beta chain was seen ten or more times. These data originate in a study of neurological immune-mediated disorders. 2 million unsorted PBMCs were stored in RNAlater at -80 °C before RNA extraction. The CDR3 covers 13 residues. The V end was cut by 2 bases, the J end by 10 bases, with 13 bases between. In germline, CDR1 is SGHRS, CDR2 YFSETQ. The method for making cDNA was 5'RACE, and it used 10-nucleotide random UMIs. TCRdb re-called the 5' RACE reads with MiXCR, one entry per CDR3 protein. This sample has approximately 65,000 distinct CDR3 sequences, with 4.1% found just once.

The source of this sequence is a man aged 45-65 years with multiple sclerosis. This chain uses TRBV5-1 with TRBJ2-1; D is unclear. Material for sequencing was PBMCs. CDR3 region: CASSLPVQNEQFF. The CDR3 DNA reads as TGCGCCAGCAGCTTACCGGTACAGAACGAGCAGTTCTTC.